This TCR beta chain was obtained from a study of T cells in localized non-small cell lung cancer. Method: immunoSEQ multiplex PCR; TCRdb's copy keeps in-frame clones and lacks some. The sample lists roughly 34,000 clones; approximately 80% were seen once. V dropped 4 bases and J dropped 8; count of bases not matched to a gene: 7. The V gene's germline CDR1 is SGHNT and CDR2 YYREEE (reference sequence). The CDR3 has 15 residues. This TCR was sampled from a male donor aged 60 or over with stage II squamous cell lung carcinoma. This chain joins TRBV5-4 and TRBJ2-1; 12 nucleotides line up with TRBD2. The sequencing here drew on peripheral blood, taken before any cancer treatment. Here the CDR3 reads CASSQPTSGSYEQFF. The CDR3 DNA sequence: TGTGCCAGCAGCCAGCCGACTAGCGGGAGCTATGAGCAGTTCTTC.